The present T cell receptor (beta chain) was sequenced within a study of shared clonotypes between healthy human individuals. Across the whole study: The cohort had a couple of women and a few men, ages 18 to 49. Findings of the study overall: Generation of non-shared clonotypes was less probable than generation of clonotypes shared by all four donors. Only blood was sampled, and tissue TCR repertoires likely differ from blood ones.

This CDR3 has 14 amino acids. With 4 bases removed from V and 0 bases from J, the gap between germline ends came to 11 bases. Germline V gene sequence: CDR1 SGHNT, CDR2 YYREEE (reference sequence). Per sorted-subset replicate PCR, input was about 180 ng DNA, representing roughly 30,000 T cell genomes. Profiling relied on immunoSEQ multiplex PCR, and the TCRdb table lists in-frame clones only, not all of them. The top ten hold about 1.2% of the sample, which has over 1.4 million clones, over 95% seen once. Comments on this clone: No antigen is known for it.

The sequenced material came from naive CD4+ T cells sorted from blood. The subset denotes: CD45RA+ positively selected. The V and J genes are TRBV5-4 and TRBJ2-7; D uncertain. The sequence derives from a young man in good health. The CDR3 DNA reads as TGTGCCAGCAGCCCCGGTCGCAGCTCCTACGAGCAGTACTTC. Its translation is CASSPGRSSYEQYF.